What follows are 10 T cell receptor beta chains derived from one specimen sequenced in a study of T cells in Graves' hyperthyroidism and ophthalmopathy. TCR beta CDR3 regions were amplified from RNA. Using the HTBI primer set, a first-round RT-PCR was run on the TCR CDR3. One entry per CDR3 protein, called by TCRdb with MiXCR from the multiplex PCR reads. The data show about 620,000 distinct CDR3 sequences, with 15% to 20% seen just once and 3.8% held by the top ten. Sequencing was carried out using blood. All receptors come from a woman aged 30 to 39 with Graves' hyperthyroidism.

The genes are TRBV6-2 or TRBV6-3 and TRBJ2-1; 7 positions agree with TRBD2. Germline CDR1 and CDR2: MNHEY and SVGEGT. V lost 5 bases and J lost 0; bases outside the gene matches: 13. This CDR3 contains 18 residues. CDR3 nucleotides: TGTGCCAGCAGTCCGGGCCCGGGGCGGGAGAGCTCCTACAATGAGCAGTTCTTC. This sequence encodes CASSPGPGRESSYNEQFF.

The chain uses TRBV6-1 and TRBJ1-1; 11 nucleotides line up with TRBD1. CDR3 length: 14 residues. The junction had 6 bases not matched to a gene; V was cut back by 6 bases and J by 6 bases. Germline lookup yields CDR1 MNHNS and CDR2 SASEGT. This CDR3 is CASRGQGAIPEAFF. The CDR3 nucleotides are TGTGCCAGCAGAGGACAGGGGGCGATCCCTGAAGCTTTCTTT.

This clonotype was detected ten times or more. The chain combines TRBV2 with TRBJ2-1; 7 nucleotides line up with TRBD1. Unmatched junction bases numbered 9, after V lost 11 bases and J lost 2 bases. This CDR3 has 14 amino acids. The germline V gene encodes CDR1 SNHLY and CDR2 FYNNEI. The CDR3 loop reads CAVEDRVPYNEQFF. CDR3 DNA: TGTGCCGTGGAAGACAGGGTTCCCTACAATGAGCAGTTCTTC.

At least ten counts were recorded for this clonotype. The chain joins TRBV7-2 to TRBJ1-2, with D perhaps TRBD1 (5 bases). The germline V gene encodes CDR1 SGHTA and CDR2 FQGNSA. The CDR3 is 16 residues long. Trimming left V 5 bases short and J 6 bases short, with 22 bases between. The CDR3 nucleotides are TGTGCCAGCAGCCCTCGTCAGGGAAGGCTGGGGGATGGCTACACCTTC. Translated, it gives CASSPRQGRLGDGYTF.

This clonotype was picked up a small number of times. This chain connects TRBV2 to TRBJ2-2; 15 bases line up with TRBD2. Germline CDR1 is SNHLY and CDR2 is FYNNEI. Unmatched junction bases numbered 7, after V lost 6 bases and J lost 2 bases. The CDR3 extends over 18 amino acids. Here the CDR3 reads CASSFGLAGGINTGELFF. In nucleotides, the CDR3 is TGTGCCAGCAGCTTTGGACTAGCGGGAGGGATTAACACCGGGGAGCTGTTTTTT. Full variable domain (rest looked up from reference TRBV2 and TRBJ2-2): EPEVTQTPSHQVTQMGQEVILRCVPISNHLYFYWYRQILGQKVEFLVSFYNNEISEKSEIFDDQFSVERPDGSNFTLKIRSTKLEDSAMYFCASSFGLAGGINTGELFFGEGSRLTVL.

The gene calls are TRBV6-2 or TRBV6-3 and TRBJ2-7; 10 nucleotides line up with TRBD2. The CDR3 totals 14 residues. The germline V gene encodes CDR1 MNHEY and CDR2 SVGEGT. V lost 8 bases and J lost 5; bases outside the gene matches: 9. In nucleotides, the CDR3 is TGTGCCAGCGGATCTAGCGGGAGTAGAGACGAGCAGTACTTC. This gives the protein CASGSSGSRDEQYF.

In this sample, this clonotype turned up many times. The V gene is TRBV7-2, the J gene TRBJ2-7; 8 nucleotides agree with TRBD1. This CDR3 has 14 residues. Germline CDR1 is SGHTA and CDR2 is FQGNSA. Trimming at V came to 11 bases and at J to 5 bases, leaving 14 bases not matched to a gene. In nucleotides, the CDR3 is TGTGCCGCATCCTCAGGGACAGGCATCCACGAGCAGTACTTC. Protein sequence: CAASSGTGIHEQYF.

This clonotype came up many times. The chain employs TRBV12-3 or TRBV12-4 and TRBJ2-1, with 10 positions matching TRBD2. The CDR3 sequence is 16 residues long. J gave up 2 bases and V 6 bases, and 7 bases lay outside the gene matches. CDR3 in DNA: TGTGCCAGCAGCAACCTAGCGGGAGAGACCTACAATGAGCAGTTCTTC. Encoded protein: CASSNLAGETYNEQFF.

This clonotype has a count of ten or more. This rearrangement joins TRBV20-1 to TRBJ1-1; no definite D call. Germline V gives CDR1 DFQATT, CDR2 SNEGSKA (reference sequence). The V gene lost 0 bases and the J gene lost 2 bases, with 7 bases spanning the gap. The CDR3 is 13 amino acids. This CDR3 is CSARDLSNTEAFF. The CDR3 DNA is TGCAGTGCTAGAGATCTGAGTAACACTGAAGCTTTCTTT.

This clonotype was seen more than once but under ten times. V usage is TRBV10-1 and J usage is TRBJ2-7; D gene ambiguous. The CDR3 runs to 15 residues. Germline V lookup: CDR1 WNHNN, CDR2 SYGVQD (reference sequence). The ends were cut back, 2 bases at V and 4 bases at J, with 15 bases in the middle. CDR3 in amino acids: CASSEGPSDVYEQYF. The CDR3 DNA is TGCGCCAGCAGTGAGGGACCCTCGGACGTTTACGAGCAGTACTTC.